The TCR beta chain described here comes from a study of Graves' ophthalmopathy and Graves' hyperthyroidism. At least ten counts were recorded for this clonotype. The antigen is undetermined. At one end, the junction sequence differs from germline, possibly due to a read error. The CDR3 runs to 13 residues. Germline CDR1 is ENHRY and CDR2 is SYGVKD. Researchers took RNA transcripts and amplified TCR beta CDR3 regions from them. Following a first-round RT-PCR that used HTBI primers, a second-round multiplex PCR was carried out. TCRdb processed the multiplex PCR reads anew with MiXCR; each CDR3 protein has one entry. The sample includes around 660,000 distinct CDR3 sequences, approximately 39% of them seen just once. Overall study results and limits: Sensitivity of around 67% and specificity of 72% to 85% were achieved by the model that predicted ophthalmopathy progression.

The rearrangement joins TRBV10-3 to TRBJ2-5, with 7 bases aligning to TRBD2. The receptor's source is an adult man with Graves' ophthalmopathy. Sequencing was performed on peripheral blood. The CDR3 DNA follows: TGTGCCAGCAGTGAAGCGGGGACGGAGACCCAGTACTTC. Its protein product is CASSEAGTETQYF.